These 32 T cell receptor beta chains were sequenced from one sample in a study of cytomegalovirus exposure and HLA in healthy donors. Primers included in the PCR were 60 Vbeta and 13 Jbeta primers. Assay used: immunoSEQ multiplex PCR; TCRdb lists only in-frame clones, some missing. The sample has 130,000 or so clones, around four fifths seen once; the top ten hold 1.5%. Sequencing input: PBMCs. The receptors come from a man aged 35-49 years in good health and CMV-seronegative.

The chain uses TRBV19 and TRBJ2-1, with D possibly being TRBD2 (6 bases). The V end lost 0 bases, the J end lost 1 base, and 10 bases lay between the germline ends. Germline CDR1 is LNHDA and CDR2 is SQIVND (reference sequence). CDR3 length: 16 amino acids. The CDR3 DNA follows: TGTGCCAGTAGTATAGATAACGGGGGATCCTACAATGAGCAGTTCTTC. It yields the protein CASSIDNGGSYNEQFF.

There are a few counts of this clone. The rearrangement uses TRBV28 and TRBJ1-3; tentative D call: TRBD1 (5 bases). Trimming took 6 bases from V and 4 from J, leaving 16 bases between them. The CDR3 has 15 amino acids. CDR1 and CDR2 from the germline V gene are MDHEN and SYDVKM. CDR3 bases: TGTGCCAGCAGACCACCCGCAGGGTCCGGAAACACCATATATTTT. Amino acids: CASRPPAGSGNTIYF.

The chain links TRBV7-6 to TRBJ2-1; 8 positions agree with TRBD2. Losses at the gene ends were 4 bases for V and 6 bases for J; bases not matched to a gene: 8. This CDR3 is 15 amino acids long. The germline V gene has CDR1 SGHVS and CDR2 FNYEAQ. CDR3: CASSSGTSGGNEQFF. The CDR3 region has the DNA TGTGCCAGCAGCTCAGGGACTAGTGGCGGCAATGAGCAGTTCTTC.

This clone was observed a handful of times. The genes are TRBV5-4 and TRBJ2-1; 9 bases map to TRBD2. The germline CDR1 and CDR2 sequences are SGHNT and YYREEE (reference sequence). V lost 4 bases and J lost 8; bases outside the gene matches: 10. This CDR3 spans 15 amino acids. The CDR3 sequence: CASSGRRGGVDEQFF. As DNA, the CDR3 is TGTGCCAGCAGCGGGCGGCGGGGGGGCGTCGATGAGCAGTTCTTC.

This chain connects TRBV6-5 to TRBJ2-7; tentative D call: TRBD1 (6 bases). V was cut by 5 bases and J by 7 bases, with 18 bases left in between. Germline V lookup: CDR1 MNHEY, CDR2 SVGAGI. The CDR3 length is 14 residues. The CDR3 here is CASSRGHRGWEQYF. The CDR3 coding sequence is TGTGCCAGCAGTCGGGGACACCGCGGGTGGGAGCAGTACTTC.

This clone was detected only a few times. CDR3 protein: CSVYVGAEAFF. For the CDR3, the DNA is TGCAGCGTTTATGTGGGAGCTGAAGCTTTCTTT. The rearrangement joins TRBV29-1 to TRBJ1-1; the D is unclear. Germline CDR1 SQVTM, CDR2 ANQGSEA. This CDR3 has 11 amino acids. The V end was cut by 5 bases, the J end by 6 bases, with 10 bases between.

The chain uses TRBV7-8 and TRBJ1-1; weak D call: TRBD1 (5 bases). This CDR3 has 15 residues. Germline CDR1 SGHVS, CDR2 FQNEAQ. Trimming shortened V by 6 bases and J by 5 bases, and 19 bases separated the two germline ends. CDR3 DNA sequence: TGTGCCAGCAGTTTTCCTCGGGATCGGGGGACTGAAGCTTTCTTT. Translation: CASSFPRDRGTEAFF. The full variable domain, rest sourced from reference TRBV7-8 and TRBJ1-1, is GAGVSQSPRYKVAKRGQDVALRCDPISGHVSLFWYQQALGQGPEFLTYFQNEAQLDKSGLPSDRFFAERPEGSVSTLKIQRTQQEDSAVYLCASSFPRDRGTEAFFGQGTRLTVV.

Comment on this clone: The junction does not match germline at one end; this may be a read error. CDR3 DNA: TGTGCTAGCAGCTCGGGAACAACTAGCACAGATACGCAGTATTTT. Translated: CASSSGTTSTDTQYF. The rearrangement joins TRBV7-7 to TRBJ2-3, with a tentative D call TRBD2 (5 bases). CDR3 size: 15 residues. Per germline, CDR1 SSHAT and CDR2 FNYEAQ (reference sequence).

The chain has TRBV6-1 and TRBJ1-1, with 7 positions matching TRBD1. Germline V gene sequence: CDR1 MNHNS, CDR2 SASEGT. V shed 5 bases and J 5 bases; nucleotides not matched to a gene: 11. The CDR3 extends over 15 amino acids. The CDR3: CASSNSPTGKTEAFF. DNA for the CDR3: TGTGCCAGCAGTAATTCTCCGACAGGGAAAACTGAAGCTTTCTTT.

DNA of the CDR3: TGCGCCAGCAGCTTGGCACTAGCTTCAGATACGCAGTATTTT. This sequence encodes CASSLALASDTQYF. This chain uses TRBV5-1 with TRBJ2-3; a possible D gene is TRBD2 (6 bases). Trimming removed 0 bases at V and 4 bases at J, with 9 bases between. The CDR3 is 14 residues long. In germline, CDR1 is SGHRS, CDR2 YFSETQ.

CDR3 amino acids: CASSSHGQGDSPLHF. In nucleotides, the CDR3 is TGCGCCAGCAGCTCACATGGACAGGGAGATTCACCCCTCCACTTT. This rearrangement joins TRBV5-1 to TRBJ1-6, with 8 bases that match TRBD1. Germline V gene data show CDR1 as SGHRS and CDR2 as YFSETQ. The CDR3 is 15 amino acids. Trimming removed 3 bases from V and 8 bases from J; junction bases left unmatched: 7.

This chain connects TRBV6-4 to TRBJ1-2; D is unclear. This CDR3 is built from 12 residues. From germline, CDR1 is MRHNA and CDR2 SNTAGT. V shed 7 bases and J shed 6 bases, with 12 bases lying between them. The CDR3 DNA reads TGTGCCAGCACCGCCAACCTACATGGCTACACCTTC. This sequence encodes CASTANLHGYTF.

The chain combines TRBV6-5 with TRBJ1-1; possible D gene TRBD1, 6 bases. Trimming removed 6 bases from V and 5 bases from J, with 19 bases in between. The CDR3 is 15 residues long. Germline V lookup: CDR1 MNHEY, CDR2 SVGAGI. CDR3 nucleotides: TGTGCCAGCAGCCCGAACAGGGTAAGGGCTACTGAAGCTTTCTTT. Translation: CASSPNRVRATEAFF.

The V call is TRBV11-3, the J call TRBJ2-3; 8 bases are a match to TRBD2. The length of the CDR3 is 15 residues. Germline CDR1 is SGHNT and CDR2 is YENEEA. J was trimmed by 0 bases and V by 1 base; bases with no gene match: 0. This CDR3 is CASSLVAGSTDTQYF. CDR3 DNA: TGTGCCAGCAGCTTAGTAGCGGGAAGCACAGATACGCAGTATTTT. Supplemented by reference TRBV11-3 and TRBJ2-3, the full variable domain reads EAGVVQSPRYKIIEKKQPVAFWCNPISGHNTLYWYLQNLGQGPELLIRYENEEAVDDSQLPKDRFSAERLKGVDSTLKIQPAELGDSAVYLCASSLVAGSTDTQYFGPGTRLTVL.

The chain is built from TRBV28 and TRBJ1-2; no clear D. The CDR3 is 16 amino acids. Trimming removed 2 bases at V and 1 base at J, with 14 bases between. Germline assignment: CDR1 MDHEN and CDR2 SYDVKM. CDR3 in DNA: TGTGCCAGCAGTTTACCCTATGGCAGGCTTAACTATGGCTACACCTTC. The encoded protein is CASSLPYGRLNYGYTF.

This rearrangement joins TRBV7-8 to TRBJ2-6; TRBD2 matches at 7 bases. Germline assignment: CDR1 SGHVS and CDR2 FQNEAQ. The CDR3 has 14 residues. The CDR3, as DNA: TGTGCGTACGAGGGAGGGGCTGGGGCCAACGTCCTGACTTTC. This sequence encodes CAYEGGAGANVLTF.

The V gene is TRBV6-6, the J gene TRBJ1-2, with D possibly matching TRBD1 (6 bases). This CDR3 spans 14 amino acids. Deletions cut 6 bases from V and 4 bases from J, with 15 bases between. From germline, CDR1 is MNHNY and CDR2 SVGAGI (reference sequence). The chain's CDR3 is CASRGGQTLYGYTF. The CDR3 DNA sequence: TGTGCCAGCAGGGGCGGACAGACCCTCTATGGCTACACCTTC.

This rearrangement joins TRBV15 to TRBJ1-2, with a tentative D call TRBD1 (5 bases). This CDR3 is built from 13 residues. Germline CDR1 LNHNV, CDR2 YYDKDF (reference sequence). V was pared by 3 bases and J by 4 bases, with 9 bases between. The CDR3 sequence: CATSSPGRYGYTF. In DNA form, the CDR3 reads TGTGCCACCAGCAGCCCAGGGCGCTATGGCTACACCTTC. Using reference TRBV15 and TRBJ1-2 for the parts outside the CDR3, the full variable domain is DAMVIQNPRYQVTQFGKPVTLSCSQTLNHNVMYWYQQKSSQAPKLLFHYYDKDFNNEADTPDNFQSRRPNTSFCFLDIRSPGLGDTAMYLCATSSPGRYGYTFGSGTRLTVV.

The chain carries TRBV18 and TRBJ2-7; tentative D call: TRBD1 (6 bases). V was shortened by 6 bases and J by 2 bases, with 14 bases between the two germline ends. Per germline, CDR1 KGHSH and CDR2 LQKENI. The CDR3 spans 14 residues. In DNA form, the CDR3 reads TGTGCCAGCTCCCCCAGGGGATCGGCCTACGAGCAGTACTTC. It encodes CASSPRGSAYEQYF.

The chain uses TRBV29-1 and TRBJ2-3; 8 nucleotides line up with TRBD1. The J segment lost 2 bases and the V segment lost 6 bases, leaving 1 base of the junction unmatched. Germline assignment: CDR1 SQVTM and CDR2 ANQGSEA. CDR3 length: 12 residues. The CDR3 region is CSVGQVTDTQYF. Written as DNA, the CDR3 is TGCAGCGTGGGACAGGTCACAGATACGCAGTATTTT.

The chain joins TRBV18 to TRBJ2-2; 7 bases fit TRBD1. With 5 bases clipped from V and 7 bases from J, the junction kept 4 bases outside the gene matches. CDR3 length equals 13 residues. Germline CDR1 reads KGHSH; CDR2 reads LQKENI. CDR3 amino acids: CASSIQGIGELFF. The DNA for the CDR3 is TGTGCCAGCTCAATACAGGGGATCGGGGAGCTGTTTTTT.

CDR3 coding DNA: TGCGCCAGCAGCCAAGTAATCGGACTCCCTTCAGTAGACCAGTACTTC. Its translation is CASSQVIGLPSVDQYF. The chain couples TRBV4-1 to TRBJ2-5; D possibly corresponds to TRBD2 (5 bases). Trimming took 1 base from V and 10 from J, leaving 22 bases between them. The CDR3 runs to 16 residues. The germline V gene encodes CDR1 MGHRA and CDR2 YSYEKL.

CDR3 sequence: CAISESPALYEQYF. CDR3 nucleotide sequence: TGTGCCATCAGTGAGTCACCTGCGCTCTACGAGCAGTACTTC. The chain couples TRBV10-3 to TRBJ2-7, with D unresolved. The CDR3 is made up of 14 amino acids. Trimming stripped 0 bases from V and 3 bases from J, with 9 bases between. Germline CDR1 is ENHRY and CDR2 is SYGVKD.

This clone was seen only once. The chain employs TRBV19 and TRBJ2-6; D perhaps matches TRBD2 (6 bases). The germline V gene encodes CDR1 LNHDA and CDR2 SQIVND (reference sequence). Trimming stripped 3 bases from V and 0 bases from J, with 9 bases between. The CDR3 length is 16 residues. The CDR3, as DNA: TGTGCCAGTAGTATGGGGGGTCTCTCTGGGGCCAACGTCCTGACTTTC. It specifies CASSMGGLSGANVLTF.

This clone came up a few times. The V and J genes are TRBV7-2 and TRBJ2-7; D gene uncertain. The CDR3 is made up of 13 amino acids. Germline values: CDR1 SGHTA, CDR2 FQGNSA. The V and J ends lost 5 bases and 0 bases respectively, with 8 bases between them. CDR3 region: CASSVSSSYEQYF. CDR3 nucleotide sequence: TGTGCCAGCAGCGTATCGAGCTCCTACGAGCAGTACTTC.

The genes are TRBV12-2 and TRBJ1-5; whether TRBD1, the table's D call, matches the DNA was not checked. TRBV12-2 constitutes a pseudogene. The CDR3 extends over 20 amino acids. The CDR3 spells CASRFHTPGISDLSNQPQHF. The CDR3 nucleotides read TGTGCAAGTCGCTTCCACACCCCAGGGATCTCAGACCTTAGCAATCAGCCCCAGCATTTT.

CDR3 DNA sequence: TGCGCCAGCAGCTTTACAGGGGACAATGAGCAGTTCTTC. Its translation is CASSFTGDNEQFF. V and J are TRBV5-1 and TRBJ2-1, with TRBD1 matching over 7 bases. V dropped 2 bases and J dropped 5; count of bases not matched to a gene: 1. Germline V gives CDR1 SGHRS, CDR2 YFSETQ. This CDR3 is built from 13 residues.

The chain carries TRBV5-1 and TRBJ1-1, with a possible D match to TRBD1 (6 bases). CDR1 is SGHRS, CDR2 YFSETQ, per germline. The CDR3 extends over 16 amino acids. Trimming removed 0 bases from V and 4 bases from J, with 16 bases in between. In DNA, the CDR3 is TGCGCCAGCAGCTTGGTTGAGGGGGAAGGAAGCACTGAAGCTTTCTTT. This encodes CASSLVEGEGSTEAFF.

The chain recombines TRBV29-1 with TRBJ1-1; 7 positions agree with TRBD1. V was clipped by 4 bases and J by 4 bases; unmatched bases: 9. The germline V gene encodes CDR1 SQVTM and CDR2 ANQGSEA. The CDR3 runs to 14 residues. The CDR3 spells CSVAQGVAGTEAFF. In DNA, the CDR3 is TGCAGCGTTGCGCAGGGGGTGGCTGGCACTGAAGCTTTCTTT. The complete variable domain, with remaining parts taken from reference TRBV29-1 and TRBJ1-1, reads SAVISQKPSRDICQRGTSLTIQCQVDSQVTMMFWYRQQPGQSLTLIATANQGSEATYESGFVIDKFPISRPNLTFSTLTVSNMSPEDSSIYLCSVAQGVAGTEAFFGQGTRLTVV.

This chain connects TRBV7-3 to TRBJ2-1; 8 bases are shared with TRBD2. The ends lost 1 base at V and 4 bases at J; junction bases unmatched: 6. The CDR3 spans 16 residues. The germline V gene has CDR1 SGHTA and CDR2 FQGTGA. The CDR3 loop is CASSLSSGGLYNEQFF. Here the CDR3 DNA reads TGTGCCAGCAGCTTAAGCAGCGGGGGACTGTACAATGAGCAGTTCTTC.

CDR3 residues: CASSLAISGVEEETQYF. The CDR3 coding sequence is TGCGCCAGCAGCTTAGCAATTAGCGGGGTTGAGGAGGAGACCCAGTACTTC. The genes are TRBV5-1 and TRBJ2-5; 8 positions match TRBD2. V dropped 2 bases and J dropped 5; count of bases not matched to a gene: 14. CDR1 SGHRS and CDR2 YFSETQ come from the germline V gene. The CDR3 sequence is 17 residues long.

The chain has TRBV18 and TRBJ2-2; D uncertain. CDR1 is KGHSH and CDR2 is LQKENI in the germline V gene. The CDR3 consists of 15 residues. The V and J ends lost 3 bases and 0 bases respectively, with 8 bases between them. The chain's CDR3 is CASSPYRANTGELFF. The CDR3 DNA reads as TGTGCCAGCTCACCTTACCGAGCGAACACCGGGGAGCTGTTTTTT.